The present T cell receptor beta chain was sequenced within a study of cytomegalovirus exposure and HLA in healthy donors. Findings and limits, study-wide: Among CMV-associated TCR beta chains, most appeared HLA-restricted in a later analysis.

With 60 Vbeta and 13 Jbeta primers, the PCR was carried out. The table came from immunoSEQ multiplex PCR; TCRdb's copy has only in-frame clones and leaves some out. The sample shows roughly 150,000 clones, around 75% of them seen only once. This CDR3 is built from 16 residues. CDR1 is LNHDA, CDR2 SQIVND, per germline (reference sequence). V shed 5 bases and J 3 bases; nucleotides not matched to a gene: 13. Notes on this clone: Its antigen is still unknown.

This receptor was taken from a male donor in good health and CMV-seronegative. The sequenced sample was PBMCs. The genes are TRBV19 and TRBJ2-7; 7 nucleotides match TRBD1. The CDR3 protein is CASSPRTGQPGYEQYF. CDR3 coding DNA: TGTGCCAGTAGTCCCCGGACAGGCCAGCCAGGCTACGAGCAGTACTTC.